This TCR beta chain came from a study of blood T cell repertoires in COVID-19. This CDR3 has 11 residues. Trimming took 6 bases from V and 4 from J, leaving 4 bases between them. CDR1 and CDR2 from the germline V gene are SNHLY and FYNNEI. This clone turned up a few times. The data were produced by immunoSEQ multiplex PCR, yet TCRdb's version contains in-frame clones alone and is incomplete. The table includes approximately 89,000 clones, around 85% detected once. The sample was peripheral blood. This chain uses TRBV2 with TRBJ2-1; no definite D call. The source of this sequence is a woman between 70 and 85 years old with active or convalescent COVID-19. DNA for the CDR3: TGTGCCAGCAGCCCGTACAATGAGCAGTTCTTC. Its translation: CASSPYNEQFF.